This passage covers 11 T cell receptor beta chains from one sample sequenced in a study of cytomegalovirus exposure and HLA in healthy donors. PCR involved 60 Vbeta and 13 Jbeta primers. The data were produced by immunoSEQ multiplex PCR, yet TCRdb's version contains in-frame clones alone and is incomplete. Its clone listing holds about 200,000 clones. The sample taken for sequencing was PBMCs. These receptors all come from a girl aged 2 to 10 in good health and CMV-seropositive.

Concerning this clone itself: Distinct nucleotide sequences in the sample also encode this CDR3. The chain employs TRBV11-2 and TRBJ2-3; D call uncertain. Germline values: CDR1 SGHAT, CDR2 FQNNGV. The CDR3 loop spans 11 amino acids. V lost 5 bases and J lost 2, with 2 bases in between. The CDR3 protein is CASSLTDTQYF. As DNA, the CDR3 is TGTGCCAGCAGCCTCACAGATACGCAGTATTTT.

The genes are TRBV7-2 and TRBJ2-1, with 9 bases lining up with TRBD2. After removal of 5 bases from V and 3 bases from J, the junction contained 5 bases not matched to a gene. This CDR3 is built from 15 residues. Germline V lookup: CDR1 SGHTA, CDR2 FQGNSA. The CDR3 loop is CASSLTSGLYNEQFF. The CDR3 DNA reads as TGTGCCAGCAGCCTGACTAGCGGACTCTACAATGAGCAGTTCTTC.

This sequence joins TRBV7-3 and TRBJ2-5, with TRBD2 matching 9 bases. This CDR3 is built from 15 residues. J gave up 4 bases and V 1 base, and 4 bases lay outside the gene matches. Germline V gene lookup returns CDR1 SGHTA and CDR2 FQGTGA. CDR3: CASSLRAGGGETQYF. Here the CDR3 DNA reads TGTGCCAGCAGCTTAAGGGCGGGAGGGGGAGAGACCCAGTACTTC.

The V gene is TRBV7-9, the J gene TRBJ2-7, with 10 positions matching TRBD1. CDR1 is SEHNR, CDR2 FQNEAQ, per germline (reference sequence). The CDR3 is 14 amino acids. V was clipped by 6 bases and J by 0 bases; unmatched bases: 2. The CDR3 sequence is CASSGQGVSYEQYF. In DNA, the CDR3 is TGTGCCAGCAGTGGACAGGGGGTCTCCTACGAGCAGTACTTC.

The chain is built from TRBV2 and TRBJ1-2; 7 bases align to TRBD1. Germline loops: CDR1 SNHLY, CDR2 FYNNEI. This CDR3 has 14 amino acids. V dropped 11 bases and J dropped 0; count of bases not matched to a gene: 9. The CDR3, as DNA: TGTGCCGGCCTTACAGGGGCCACTAACTATGGCTACACCTTC. It yields the protein CAGLTGATNYGYTF.

The chain joins TRBV5-1 to TRBJ2-2; D uncertain. V was clipped by 5 bases and J by 4 bases, with 15 bases between them. The germline gives CDR1 SGHRS, CDR2 YFSETQ. CDR3 length: 15 residues. This CDR3 is CASRPDAPSTGELFF. CDR3 coding DNA: TGCGCCAGCAGGCCCGATGCCCCTAGCACCGGGGAGCTGTTTTTT.

The rearrangement links TRBV30 to TRBJ2-3; 8 positions agree with TRBD2. This CDR3 contains 15 residues. Germline-derived CDR1 and CDR2 are GTSNPN and SVGIG (reference sequence). Germline trimming cut 5 bases from V and 2 bases from J; bases unmatched to any gene: 9. CDR3 DNA: TGTGCCTGGGTCCTCGGACTAGCCCACACAGATACGCAGTATTTT. Translating it yields CAWVLGLAHTDTQYF. The whole variable domain, remainder taken from reference TRBV30 and TRBJ2-3, is SQTIHQWPATLVQPVGSPLSLECTVEGTSNPNLYWYRQAAGRGLQLLFYSVGIGQISSEVPQNLSASRPQDRQFILSSKKLLLSDSGFYLCAWVLGLAHTDTQYFGPGTRLTVL.

The DNA for the CDR3 is TGTGCTAGTGCTACGACAGGGGACACTGAAGCTTTCTTT. Its translation: CASATTGDTEAFF. V usage is TRBV12-5 and J usage is TRBJ1-1; 8 nucleotides line up with TRBD1. CDR1 and CDR2 from the germline V gene are LGHNT and FRNRAP. The CDR3 runs 13 residues. The V segment lost 7 bases and the J segment 3 bases; nucleotides outside the gene matches: 4.

This chain connects TRBV6-5 to TRBJ1-2; 8 nucleotides agree with TRBD1. Germline values: CDR1 MNHEY, CDR2 SVGAGI. The CDR3 consists of 12 residues. Germline trimming cut 6 bases from V and 7 bases from J; bases unmatched to any gene: 4. In nucleotides, the CDR3 is TGTGCCAGCAGAAAGACAGGGGCTGGCTACACCTTC. It encodes CASRKTGAGYTF.

The CDR3 region is CASSQEMPSGRVYNEQFF. CDR3 in DNA: TGTGCCAGCAGCCAAGAGATGCCTAGCGGGAGGGTCTACAATGAGCAGTTCTTC. The chain employs TRBV4-2 and TRBJ2-1, with 12 bases fitting TRBD2. CDR1 is LGHNA, CDR2 YNFKEQ, per germline. There are 18 residues in the CDR3. The V gene end was trimmed by 0 bases and the J gene end by 3 bases; junction bases not matched to a gene: 6.

The CDR3 sequence: CASSLSLAGGPTQYF. CDR3 coding DNA: TGTGCCAGCAGCTTATCACTAGCGGGAGGGCCGACGCAGTATTTT. The V gene is TRBV7-2, the J gene TRBJ2-3; 13 nucleotides agree with TRBD2. This CDR3 is 15 amino acids long. V shed 2 bases, J shed 9 bases, and the junction held 5 bases outside the gene matches. CDR1 is SGHTA and CDR2 is FQGNSA in the germline V gene. Filled out from reference TRBV7-2 and TRBJ2-3, the complete variable domain reads GAGVSQSPSNKVTEKGKDVELRCDPISGHTALYWYRQSLGQGLEFLIYFQGNSAPDKSGLPSDRFSAERTGGSVSTLTIQRTQQEDSAVYLCASSLSLAGGPTQYFGPGTRLTVL.